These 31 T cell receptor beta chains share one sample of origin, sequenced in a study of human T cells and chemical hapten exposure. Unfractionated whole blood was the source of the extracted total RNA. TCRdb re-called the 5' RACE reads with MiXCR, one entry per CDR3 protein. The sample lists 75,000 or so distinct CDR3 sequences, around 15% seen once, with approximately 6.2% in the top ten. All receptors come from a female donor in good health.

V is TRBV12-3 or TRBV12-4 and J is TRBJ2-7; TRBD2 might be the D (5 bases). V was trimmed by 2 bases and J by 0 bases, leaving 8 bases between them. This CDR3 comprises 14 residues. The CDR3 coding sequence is TGTGCCAGCAGTTTAAGCCGGGACTCCTACGAGCAGTACTTC. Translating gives CASSLSRDSYEQYF.

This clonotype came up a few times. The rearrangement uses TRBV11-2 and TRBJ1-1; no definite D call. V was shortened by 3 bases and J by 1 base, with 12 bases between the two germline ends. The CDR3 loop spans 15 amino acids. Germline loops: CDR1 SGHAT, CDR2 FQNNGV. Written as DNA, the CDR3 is TGTGCCAGCAGCTTCGTATTGAGAGAGAACACTGAAGCTTTCTTT. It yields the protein CASSFVLRENTEAFF.

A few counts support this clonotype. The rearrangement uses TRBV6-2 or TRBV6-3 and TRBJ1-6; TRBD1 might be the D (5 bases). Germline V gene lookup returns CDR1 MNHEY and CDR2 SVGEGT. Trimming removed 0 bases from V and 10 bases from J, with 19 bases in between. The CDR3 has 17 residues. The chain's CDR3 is CASSYSSRGRVESPLHF. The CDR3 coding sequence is TGTGCCAGCAGTTACTCGTCGAGGGGCAGGGTTGAGTCACCCCTCCACTTT.

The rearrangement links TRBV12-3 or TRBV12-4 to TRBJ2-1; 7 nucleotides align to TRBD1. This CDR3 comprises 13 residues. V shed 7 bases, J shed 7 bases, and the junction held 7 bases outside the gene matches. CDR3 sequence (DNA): TGTGCCAGCACCAAAATCAGGGGGAATGAGCAGTTCTTC. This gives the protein CASTKIRGNEQFF.

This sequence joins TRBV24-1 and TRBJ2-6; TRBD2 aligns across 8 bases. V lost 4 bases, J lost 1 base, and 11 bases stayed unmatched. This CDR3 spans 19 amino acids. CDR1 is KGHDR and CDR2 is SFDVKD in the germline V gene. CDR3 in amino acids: CATSENTGGPGSGANVLTF. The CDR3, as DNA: TGTGCCACCAGTGAAAATACGGGAGGGCCAGGTTCTGGGGCCAACGTCCTGACTTTC.

In DNA form, the CDR3 reads TGTGCCAGCAGCCCCACAATAGGGGCCGGGACTGAAGCTTTCTTT. Amino acid sequence: CASSPTIGAGTEAFF. The J gene is TRBJ1-1, the V gene TRBV9, with TRBD1 as a possible D gene (5 bases). CDR1 SGDLS and CDR2 YYNGEE come from the germline V gene. V lost 4 bases and J lost 5, with 18 bases in between. The CDR3 covers 15 residues.

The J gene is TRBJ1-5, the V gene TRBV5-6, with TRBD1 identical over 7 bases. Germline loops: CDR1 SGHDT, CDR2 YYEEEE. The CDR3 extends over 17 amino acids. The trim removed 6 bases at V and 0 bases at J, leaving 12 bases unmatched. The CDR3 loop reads CASTRRRQGFSNQPQHF. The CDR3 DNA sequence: TGTGCCAGCACCCGCCGTCGACAGGGCTTTAGCAATCAGCCCCAGCATTTT.

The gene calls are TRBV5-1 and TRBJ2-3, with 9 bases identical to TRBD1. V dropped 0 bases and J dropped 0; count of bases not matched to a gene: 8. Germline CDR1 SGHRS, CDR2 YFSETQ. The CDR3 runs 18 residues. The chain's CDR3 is CASSLVGTTGGSTDTQYF. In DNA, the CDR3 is TGCGCCAGCAGCTTGGTTGGTACGACAGGGGGTAGCACAGATACGCAGTATTTT.

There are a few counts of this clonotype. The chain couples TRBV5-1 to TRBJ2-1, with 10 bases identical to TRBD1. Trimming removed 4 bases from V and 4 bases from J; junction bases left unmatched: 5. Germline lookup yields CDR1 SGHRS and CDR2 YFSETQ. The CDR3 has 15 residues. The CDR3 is CASSGTGEGYNEQFF. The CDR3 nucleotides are TGCGCCAGCAGCGGGACAGGGGAGGGTTACAATGAGCAGTTCTTC.

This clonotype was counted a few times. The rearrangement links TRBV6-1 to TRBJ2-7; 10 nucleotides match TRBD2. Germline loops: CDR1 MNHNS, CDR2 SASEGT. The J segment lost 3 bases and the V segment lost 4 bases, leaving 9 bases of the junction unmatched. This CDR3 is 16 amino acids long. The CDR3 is CASSGAIAGGIYEQYF. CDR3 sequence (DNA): TGTGCCAGCAGTGGGGCGATAGCGGGGGGAATCTACGAGCAGTACTTC.

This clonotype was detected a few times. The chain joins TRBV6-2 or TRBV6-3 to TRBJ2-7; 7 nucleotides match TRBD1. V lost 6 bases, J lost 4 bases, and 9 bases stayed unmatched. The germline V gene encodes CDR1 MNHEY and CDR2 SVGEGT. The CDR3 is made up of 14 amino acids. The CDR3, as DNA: TGTGCCAGCAGGTACCGGGACAGAGTTTACGAGCAGTACTTC. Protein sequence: CASRYRDRVYEQYF.

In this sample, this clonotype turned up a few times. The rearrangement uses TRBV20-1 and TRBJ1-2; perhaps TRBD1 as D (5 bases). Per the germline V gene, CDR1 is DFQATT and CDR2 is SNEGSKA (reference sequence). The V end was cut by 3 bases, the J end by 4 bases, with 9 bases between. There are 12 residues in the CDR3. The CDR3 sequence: CSARGQVYGYTF. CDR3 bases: TGCAGTGCTAGGGGGCAGGTCTATGGCTACACCTTC.

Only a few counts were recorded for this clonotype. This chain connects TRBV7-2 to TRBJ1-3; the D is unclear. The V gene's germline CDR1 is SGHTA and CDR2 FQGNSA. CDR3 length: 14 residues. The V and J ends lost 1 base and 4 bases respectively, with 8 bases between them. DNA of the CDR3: TGTGCCAGCAGCTTAGATCAGGCCGGAAACACCATATATTTT. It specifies CASSLDQAGNTIYF. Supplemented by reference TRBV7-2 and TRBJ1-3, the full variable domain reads GAGVSQSPSNKVTEKGKDVELRCDPISGHTALYWYRQSLGQGLEFLIYFQGNSAPDKSGLPSDRFSAERTGGSVSTLTIQRTQQEDSAVYLCASSLDQAGNTIYFGEGSWLTVV.

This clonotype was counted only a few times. CDR3 residues: CASSTTSPLAGANVLTF. CDR3 DNA sequence: TGTGCCAGCAGTACCACTAGTCCCTTGGCTGGGGCCAACGTCCTGACTTTC. The V call is TRBV6-5, the J call TRBJ2-6, with D tentatively TRBD2 (5 bases). Trimming took 5 bases from V and 2 from J, leaving 16 bases between them. The CDR3 consists of 17 residues. Looked up from germline, CDR1 is MNHEY and CDR2 is SVGAGI.

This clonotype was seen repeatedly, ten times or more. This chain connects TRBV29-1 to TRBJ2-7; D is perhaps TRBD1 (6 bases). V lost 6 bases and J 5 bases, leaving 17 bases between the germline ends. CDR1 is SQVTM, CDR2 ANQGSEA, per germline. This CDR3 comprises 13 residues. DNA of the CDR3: TGCAGCGTCTCGACAGGTACTGCCCACGAGCAGTACTTC. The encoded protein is CSVSTGTAHEQYF.

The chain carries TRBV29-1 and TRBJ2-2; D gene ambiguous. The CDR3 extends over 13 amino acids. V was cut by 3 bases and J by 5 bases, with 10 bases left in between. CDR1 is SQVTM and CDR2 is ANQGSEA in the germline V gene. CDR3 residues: CSVDPQNTGELFF. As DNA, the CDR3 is TGCAGCGTTGATCCCCAGAATACCGGGGAGCTGTTTTTT.

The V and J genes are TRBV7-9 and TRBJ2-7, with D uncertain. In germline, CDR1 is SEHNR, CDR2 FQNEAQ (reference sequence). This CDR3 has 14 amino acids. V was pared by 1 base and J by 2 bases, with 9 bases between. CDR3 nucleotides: TGTGCCAGCAGCTTAGATAGAGGTACCTACGAGCAGTACTTC. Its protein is CASSLDRGTYEQYF.

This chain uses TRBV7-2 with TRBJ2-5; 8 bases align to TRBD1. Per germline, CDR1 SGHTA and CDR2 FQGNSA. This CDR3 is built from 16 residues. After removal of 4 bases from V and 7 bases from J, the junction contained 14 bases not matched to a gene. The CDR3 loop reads CASSWSGTGYLRTQYF. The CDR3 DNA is TGTGCCAGCAGCTGGTCCGGGACAGGATATTTGCGGACCCAGTACTTC.

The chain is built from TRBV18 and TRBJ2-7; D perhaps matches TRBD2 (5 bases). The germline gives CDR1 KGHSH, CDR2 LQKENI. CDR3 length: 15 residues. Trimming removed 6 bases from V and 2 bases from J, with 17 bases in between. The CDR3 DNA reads TGTGCCAGCTCGGCCATGACGACGGGGACCTACGAGCAGTACTTC. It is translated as CASSAMTTGTYEQYF.

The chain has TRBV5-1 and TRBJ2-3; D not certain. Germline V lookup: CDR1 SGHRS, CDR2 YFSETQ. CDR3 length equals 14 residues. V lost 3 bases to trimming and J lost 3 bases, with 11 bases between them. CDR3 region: CASSSSAPTDTQYF. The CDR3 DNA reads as TGCGCCAGCAGCTCGTCCGCCCCTACAGATACGCAGTATTTT. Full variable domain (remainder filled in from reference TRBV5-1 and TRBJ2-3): KAGVTQTPRYLIKTRGQQVTLSCSPISGHRSVSWYQQTPGQGLQFLFEYFSETQRNKGNFPGRFSGRQFSNSRSEMNVSTLELGDSALYLCASSSSAPTDTQYFGPGTRLTVL.

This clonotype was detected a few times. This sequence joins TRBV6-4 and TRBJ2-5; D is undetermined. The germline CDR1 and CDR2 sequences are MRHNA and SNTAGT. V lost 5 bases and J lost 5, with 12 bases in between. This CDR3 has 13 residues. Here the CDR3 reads CASSSHPGETQYF. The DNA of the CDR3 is TGTGCCAGCAGTTCCCATCCCGGGGAGACCCAGTACTTC.

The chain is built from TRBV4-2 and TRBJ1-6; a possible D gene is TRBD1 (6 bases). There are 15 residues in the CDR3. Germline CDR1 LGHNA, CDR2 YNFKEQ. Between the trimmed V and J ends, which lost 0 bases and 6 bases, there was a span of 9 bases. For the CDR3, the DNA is TGTGCCAGCAGCCAAGATGGGGGCATTAATTCACCCCTCCACTTT. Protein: CASSQDGGINSPLHF.

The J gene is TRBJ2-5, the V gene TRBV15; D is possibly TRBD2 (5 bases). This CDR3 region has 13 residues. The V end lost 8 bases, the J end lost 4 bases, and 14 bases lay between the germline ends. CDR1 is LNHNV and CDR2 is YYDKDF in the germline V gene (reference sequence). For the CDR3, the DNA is TGTGCCACCTCCCTCGGGGAATTAGAGACCCAGTACTTC. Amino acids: CATSLGELETQYF.

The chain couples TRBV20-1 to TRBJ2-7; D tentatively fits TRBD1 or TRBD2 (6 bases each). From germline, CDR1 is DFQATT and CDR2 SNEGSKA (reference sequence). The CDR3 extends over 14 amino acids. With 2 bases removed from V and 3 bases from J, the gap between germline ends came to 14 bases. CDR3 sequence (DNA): TGCAGTGCTAGATCAGAAGGGGGGTTCTACGAGCAGTACTTC. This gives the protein CSARSEGGFYEQYF.

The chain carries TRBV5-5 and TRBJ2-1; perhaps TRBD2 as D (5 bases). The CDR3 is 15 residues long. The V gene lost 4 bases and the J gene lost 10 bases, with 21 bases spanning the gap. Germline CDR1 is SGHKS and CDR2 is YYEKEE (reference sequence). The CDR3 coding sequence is TGTGCCAGCAGCCGCTCCCTGACTACCTCGGGGGAGCAGTTCTTC. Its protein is CASSRSLTTSGEQFF.

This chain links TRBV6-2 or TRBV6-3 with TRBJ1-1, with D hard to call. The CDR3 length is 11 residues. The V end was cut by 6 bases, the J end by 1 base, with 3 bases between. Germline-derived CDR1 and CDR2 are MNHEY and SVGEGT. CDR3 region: CASRGNTEAFF. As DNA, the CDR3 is TGTGCCAGCAGGGGGAACACTGAAGCTTTCTTT.

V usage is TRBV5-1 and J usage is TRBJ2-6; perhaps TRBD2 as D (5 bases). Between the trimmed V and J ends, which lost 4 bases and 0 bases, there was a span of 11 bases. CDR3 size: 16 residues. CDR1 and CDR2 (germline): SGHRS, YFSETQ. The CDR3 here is CASSPGVISGANVLTF. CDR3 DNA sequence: TGCGCCAGCAGCCCCGGGGTCATCTCTGGGGCCAACGTCCTGACTTTC.

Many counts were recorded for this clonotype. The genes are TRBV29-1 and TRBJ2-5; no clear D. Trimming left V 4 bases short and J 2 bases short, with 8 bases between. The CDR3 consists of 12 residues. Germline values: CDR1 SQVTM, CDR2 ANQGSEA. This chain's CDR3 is CSVVGQQETQYF. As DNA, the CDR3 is TGCAGCGTTGTAGGCCAACAAGAGACCCAGTACTTC.

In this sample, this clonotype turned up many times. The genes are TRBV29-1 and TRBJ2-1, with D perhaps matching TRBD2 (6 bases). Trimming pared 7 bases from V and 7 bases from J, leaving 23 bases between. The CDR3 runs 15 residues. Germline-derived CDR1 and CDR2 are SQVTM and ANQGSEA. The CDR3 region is CSAGHSVASGNEQFF. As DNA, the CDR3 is TGCAGCGCTGGGCATTCAGTGGCAAGCGGGAATGAGCAGTTCTTC.

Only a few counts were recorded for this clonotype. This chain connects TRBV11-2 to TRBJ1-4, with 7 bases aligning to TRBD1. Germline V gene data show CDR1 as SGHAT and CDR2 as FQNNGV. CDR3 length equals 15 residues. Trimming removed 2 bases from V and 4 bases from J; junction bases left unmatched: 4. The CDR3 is CASSLSPGGNEKLFF. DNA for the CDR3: TGTGCCAGCAGCTTATCCCCAGGGGGTAATGAAAAACTGTTTTTT.

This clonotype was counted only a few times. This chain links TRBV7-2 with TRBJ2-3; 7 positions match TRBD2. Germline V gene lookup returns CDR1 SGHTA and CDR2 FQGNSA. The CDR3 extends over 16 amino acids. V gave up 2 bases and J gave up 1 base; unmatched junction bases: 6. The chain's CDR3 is CASSLLLGGGTDTQYF. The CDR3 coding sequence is TGTGCCAGCAGCTTACTCTTGGGGGGGGGCACAGATACGCAGTATTTT.